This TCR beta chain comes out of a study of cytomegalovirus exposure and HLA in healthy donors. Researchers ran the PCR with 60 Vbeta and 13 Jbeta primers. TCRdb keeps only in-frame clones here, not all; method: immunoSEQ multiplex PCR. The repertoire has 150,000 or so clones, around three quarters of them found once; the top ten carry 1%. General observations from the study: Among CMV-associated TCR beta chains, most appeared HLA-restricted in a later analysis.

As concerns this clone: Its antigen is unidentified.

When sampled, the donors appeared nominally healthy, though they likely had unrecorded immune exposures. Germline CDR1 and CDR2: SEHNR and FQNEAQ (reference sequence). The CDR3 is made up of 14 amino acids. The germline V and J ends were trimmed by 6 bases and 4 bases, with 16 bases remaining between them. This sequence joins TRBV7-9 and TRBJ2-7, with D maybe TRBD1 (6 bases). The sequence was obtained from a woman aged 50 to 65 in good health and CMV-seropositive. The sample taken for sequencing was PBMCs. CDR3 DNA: TGTGCCAGCAGTCACAGGGTTAGTTCGTACGAGCAGTACTTC. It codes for CASSHRVSSYEQYF. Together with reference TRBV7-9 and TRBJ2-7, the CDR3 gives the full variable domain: DTGVSQNPRHKITKRGQNVTFRCDPISEHNRLYWYRQTLGQGPEFLTYFQNEAQLEKSRLLSDRFSAERPKGSFSTLEIQRTEQGDSAMYLCASSHRVSSYEQYFGPGTRLTVT.